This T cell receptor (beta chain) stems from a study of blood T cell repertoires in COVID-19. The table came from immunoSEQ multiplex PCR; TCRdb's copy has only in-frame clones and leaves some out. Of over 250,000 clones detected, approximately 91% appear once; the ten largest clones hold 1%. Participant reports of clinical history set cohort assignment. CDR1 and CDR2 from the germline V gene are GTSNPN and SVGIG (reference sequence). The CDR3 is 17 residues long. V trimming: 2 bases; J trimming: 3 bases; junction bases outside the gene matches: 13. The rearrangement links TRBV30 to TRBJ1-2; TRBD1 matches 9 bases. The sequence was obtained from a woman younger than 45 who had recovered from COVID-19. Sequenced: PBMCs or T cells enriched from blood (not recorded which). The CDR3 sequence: CAWSSGTGTLRYYGYTF. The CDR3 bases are TGTGCCTGGAGTTCCGGGACAGGGACTCTACGATACTATGGCTACACCTTC.